This T cell receptor beta chain was captured by sequencing in a study of cytomegalovirus exposure and HLA in healthy donors. With 60 Vbeta and 13 Jbeta primers, the PCR was carried out. Generated by immunoSEQ multiplex PCR, the TCRdb table keeps only in-frame clones and is missing some. The sample has 250,000 to 350,000 clones; 70% to 90% are singletons. The CDR3 has 12 amino acids. With V trimmed by 8 bases and J by 9 bases, 3 bases remained unmatched. Germline V CDR1 and CDR2: MGHDK, SYGVNS. With regard to this clone: Its antigen remains unknown.

Study-wide results and limits: It emerged from a later analysis that several of the most significant clusters appeared to be linked to common viral pathogens.

The source is a man aged 35-49 years in good health and CMV-seropositive. The sample taken for sequencing was PBMCs. V and J are TRBV25-1 and TRBJ2-6; the match to TRBD1 covers 8 bases. The DNA for the CDR3 is TGTGCCAGCGGCGGACAGGGCAACGTCCTGACTTTC. Translated: CASGGQGNVLTF.